This entry describes one T cell receptor beta chain. Its antigen remains unidentified. This record belongs to a study of siplizumab effects on memory and regulatory T cells. Study-wide results and caveats: Proliferating CD4+ or CD8+ clones, roughly 80-96% of them, lacked an assignable naive or memory phenotype.

CDR3 length equals 15 residues. Germline V lookup: CDR1 SEHNR, CDR2 FQNEAQ (reference sequence). V dropped 5 bases and J dropped 6 bases, with 19 bases sitting between them. Clones were read by immunoSEQ multiplex PCR, and TCRdb kept only the in-frame ones, dropping some. The table lists over 85,000 clones, roughly 92% of them singletons. Sequencing input: CD4+ T cells sorted from blood. The chain carries TRBV7-9 and TRBJ1-2; possibly TRBD1 for D (5 bases). The TCR sequence derives from a human donor in good health. CDR3 DNA: TGTGCCAGCAGCCCTAACGTGGGGCCCGTCAATGGCTACACCTTC. This sequence encodes CASSPNVGPVNGYTF.